This TCR beta chain was profiled in a study of tumor and adjacent non-tumor tissue in lung cancer. Overall study: Patients comprised about a dozen adenocarcinoma, a couple of squamous cell carcinoma and 1 small cell lung cancer.

Three rounds of nested PCR, following a modified ARM-PCR protocol, produced the TCRbeta library. TCRdb used MiXCR to reprocess the multiplex PCR reads, holding one entry per CDR3 protein. The sample has some 120,000 distinct CDR3 sequences; 55% to 75% are singletons. With respect to this clonotype: Its antigen is currently unknown.

The template was RNA from unsorted bulk tissue. General study points: Compared with tumor, normal lung showed significantly lower TCR diversity. Top 100 clones took a larger repertoire share in normal lung.

Per the germline V gene, CDR1 is SGHNT and CDR2 is YENEEA. This CDR3 contains 15 residues. V was pared by 11 bases and J by 6 bases, with 23 bases between. The rearrangement links TRBV11-3 to TRBJ2-1, with D possibly matching TRBD2 (5 bases). The TCR sequence derives from a man aged 25-45 years with non-small cell lung cancer. The source material was lung tumor tissue. The CDR3 region has the DNA TGTGCCGGCATCTTGGAGGCGGCCGTAAGCAATGAGCAGTTCTTC. It encodes CAGILEAAVSNEQFF.